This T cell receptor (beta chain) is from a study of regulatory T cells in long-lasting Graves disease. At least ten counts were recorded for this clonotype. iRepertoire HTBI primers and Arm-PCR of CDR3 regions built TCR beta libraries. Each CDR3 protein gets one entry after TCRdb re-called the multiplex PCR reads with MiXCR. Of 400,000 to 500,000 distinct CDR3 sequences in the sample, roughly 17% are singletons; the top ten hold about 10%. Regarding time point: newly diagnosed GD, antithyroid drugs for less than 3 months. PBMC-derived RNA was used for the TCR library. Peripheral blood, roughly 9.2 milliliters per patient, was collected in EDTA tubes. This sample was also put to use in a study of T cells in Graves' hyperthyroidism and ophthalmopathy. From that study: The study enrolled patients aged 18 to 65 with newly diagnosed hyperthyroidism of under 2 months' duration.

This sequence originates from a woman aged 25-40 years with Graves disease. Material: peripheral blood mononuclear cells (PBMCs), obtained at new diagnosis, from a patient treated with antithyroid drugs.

CDR3 DNA: TGCAGCGTTGAGAAGGGTAGAGAGACCCAGTACTTC. This gives the protein CSVEKGRETQYF. The chain has TRBV29-1 and TRBJ2-5, with D unclear. Trimming took 3 bases from V and 4 from J, leaving 9 bases between them. The CDR3 is 12 amino acids. Per germline, CDR1 SQVTM and CDR2 ANQGSEA.